What follows are 22 T cell receptor beta chains derived from one specimen sequenced in a study of vaccination and CD4 T cells after COVID-19. Their specific antigens are unknown. With the Oncomine TCR Beta short-read assay, DNA from cultured CD4+ T cells was sequenced. TCRdb reprocessed the PCR reads via MiXCR and lists one record per CDR3 protein. The sample yields around 20,000 distinct CDR3 sequences, 51% seen once. Documented treatment: roughly 10-day PBMC culture with coronavirus spike peptide pools or control peptides (ViraFEST assay). Sequencing was performed on CD4+ T cells from blood, cultured in vitro, taken before SARS-CoV-2 vaccination. Receptor source: a human donor who had recovered from COVID-19.

The chain combines TRBV5-1 with TRBJ2-5; TRBD2 matches 8 bases. After removal of 4 bases from V and 5 bases from J, the junction contained 16 bases not matched to a gene. Germline CDR1 and CDR2: SGHRS and YFSETQ. The CDR3 contains 17 residues. The CDR3 loop is CASSAGPGLAGVETQYF. The CDR3 bases are TGCGCCAGCAGCGCGGGCCCTGGACTAGCTGGTGTCGAGACCCAGTACTTC.

CDR3 nucleotides: TGTGCCAGCAGTTACTCGCAGGGAGGGACACGGGGAGAGACCCAGTACTTC. Translated: CASSYSQGGTRGETQYF. This chain uses TRBV6-5 with TRBJ2-5; possible D gene TRBD2, 7 bases. Trimming shortened V by 0 bases and J by 4 bases, and 18 bases separated the two germline ends. CDR1 is MNHEY, CDR2 SVGAGI, per germline. This CDR3 contains 17 residues.

This chain links TRBV6-2 or TRBV6-3 with TRBJ2-1, with D perhaps matching TRBD1 (5 bases). The CDR3 has 11 residues. Trimming took off 6 bases at V and 9 bases at J, with 9 bases between the two ends. Germline V gene data show CDR1 as MNHEY and CDR2 as SVGEGT. CDR3 nucleotides: TGTGCCAGCAGGCAGGGTCGTGAGCAGTTCTTC. It specifies CASRQGREQFF.

The V call is TRBV28, the J call TRBJ2-7, with TRBD2 identical over 10 bases. V was clipped by 4 bases and J by 11 bases; unmatched bases: 2. Germline loops: CDR1 MDHEN, CDR2 SYDVKM. CDR3 length equals 11 residues. The CDR3 DNA follows: TGTGCCAGCAGTTCCCTAGCGGGAGAGTACTTC. It yields the protein CASSSLAGEYF.

The chain combines TRBV7-9 with TRBJ2-1; 11 positions agree with TRBD2. The germline V gene encodes CDR1 SEHNR and CDR2 FQNEAQ (reference sequence). V lost 0 bases and J lost 14; bases outside the gene matches: 9. The CDR3 extends over 15 amino acids. CDR3 DNA sequence: TGTGCCAGCAGCTTAGCTATAGCGGGAGGGCCTGATGAGTTCTTC. Translating it yields CASSLAIAGGPDEFF.

This clonotype was counted only a few times. The genes are TRBV6-1 and TRBJ1-5; D is perhaps TRBD1 (5 bases). The CDR3 has 12 amino acids. Trimming took 10 bases from V and 7 from J, leaving 14 bases between them. CDR1 is MNHNS and CDR2 is SASEGT in the germline V gene. CDR3 DNA: TGTGCCACCAGCGGGGGGGGGCAGCCCCAGCATTTT. Translation: CATSGGGQPQHF.

This chain uses TRBV30 with TRBJ1-2; weak D call: TRBD1 (6 bases). CDR1 is GTSNPN, CDR2 SVGIG, per germline (reference sequence). With 2 bases removed from V and 6 bases from J, the gap between germline ends came to 16 bases. The CDR3 is 14 residues long. CDR3 in amino acids: CAWSYRGARDGYTF. CDR3 in DNA: TGTGCCTGGAGTTATCGGGGGGCTAGGGATGGCTACACCTTC.

This clonotype has only one observation. CDR3 DNA sequence: TGTGCCAGCAGCTTTCACCGGGAGAGTGAGCAGTACTTC. This codes for CASSFHRESEQYF. This chain links TRBV5-4 with TRBJ2-7; D possibly corresponds to TRBD2 (6 bases). Trimming stripped 2 bases from V and 7 bases from J, with 13 bases between. The germline gives CDR1 SGHNT, CDR2 YYREEE (reference sequence). The CDR3 has 13 amino acids.

The V call is TRBV20-1, the J call TRBJ2-7; 7 nucleotides agree with TRBD1. This CDR3 comprises 14 residues. Germline V lookup: CDR1 DFQATT, CDR2 SNEGSKA (reference sequence). V lost 3 bases and J lost 3; bases outside the gene matches: 8. As DNA, the CDR3 is TGCAGTGCTAGGCCGGACAGGAGTGACTACGAGCAGTACTTC. This gives the protein CSARPDRSDYEQYF.

The V call is TRBV7-6, the J call TRBJ1-6; D gene unclear. Between the trimmed V and J ends, which lost 5 bases and 0 bases, there was a span of 8 bases. Germline CDR1 SGHVS, CDR2 FNYEAQ. This CDR3 has 15 amino acids. The CDR3 nucleotides are TGTGCCAGCAGCCGTAGGAGCTCCTATAATTCACCCCTCCACTTT. This gives the protein CASSRRSSYNSPLHF. The whole variable domain, filled in from reference TRBV7-6 and TRBJ1-6, reads GAGVSQSPRYKVTKRGQDVALRCDPISGHVSLYWYRQALGQGPEFLTYFNYEAQQDKSGLPNDRFSAERPEGSISTLTIQRTEQRDSAMYRCASSRRSSYNSPLHFGNGTRLTVT.

In its sample, this clonotype was seen a few times. This rearrangement joins TRBV6-5 to TRBJ1-6; 9 bases are a match to TRBD1. Germline trimming cut 0 bases from V and 9 bases from J; bases unmatched to any gene: 12. The CDR3 is 18 residues long. Germline CDR1 is MNHEY and CDR2 is SVGAGI. In DNA form, the CDR3 reads TGTGCCAGCAGTTACTCGATCCCAGACAGGGGGAAGGGTTCACCCCTCCACTTT. Its translation: CASSYSIPDRGKGSPLHF.

This clonotype occurred a few times. The gene calls are TRBV20-1 and TRBJ1-2, with D unclear. The CDR3 is 12 residues long. V was trimmed by 2 bases and J by 2 bases, leaving 6 bases between them. Germline-derived CDR1 and CDR2 are DFQATT and SNEGSKA (reference sequence). The DNA of the CDR3 is TGCAGTGCTAGAATGGGAAACTATGGCTACACCTTC. Its translation is CSARMGNYGYTF.

This clonotype was seen a few times. The V and J genes are TRBV28 and TRBJ1-1, with 9 bases aligning to TRBD1. The V gene's germline CDR1 is MDHEN and CDR2 SYDVKM. This CDR3 has 14 residues. J was trimmed by 7 bases and V by 6 bases; bases with no gene match: 9. The CDR3: CASSPSGTGIEAFF. Here the CDR3 DNA reads TGTGCCAGCAGCCCTTCCGGGACAGGGATTGAAGCTTTCTTT.

The chain is built from TRBV6-6 and TRBJ1-2, with a weak D call TRBD1 (6 bases). The CDR3 covers 14 residues. Looked up from germline, CDR1 is MNHNY and CDR2 is SVGAGI (reference sequence). Trimming stripped 6 bases from V and 3 bases from J, with 14 bases between. CDR3 DNA: TGTGCCAGCAGGGACCCGGGACAAGACTATGGCTACACCTTC. Protein product: CASRDPGQDYGYTF.

V is TRBV12-3 or TRBV12-4 and J is TRBJ1-5, with no clear D. The ends were cut back, 6 bases at V and 3 bases at J, with 15 bases in the middle. CDR3 length: 15 amino acids. The CDR3 sequence is CASSTRDSLNQPQHF. CDR3 nucleotide sequence: TGTGCCAGCAGCACCCGTGACTCGCTCAATCAGCCCCAGCATTTT.

This clonotype is medium-sized by share. V gene TRBV7-9 combines with J gene TRBJ2-2; the D is unclear. Trimming removed 3 bases from V and 6 bases from J, with 11 bases in between. The length of the CDR3 is 14 residues. Germline V gene sequence: CDR1 SEHNR, CDR2 FQNEAQ (reference sequence). CDR3 sequence (DNA): TGTGCCAGCAGCTTTGTAGATAGGGCCGGGGAGCTGTTTTTT. It specifies CASSFVDRAGELFF.

This clonotype was counted once. This rearrangement joins TRBV20-1 to TRBJ1-2; tentatively, D is TRBD1 (5 bases). CDR1 is DFQATT and CDR2 is SNEGSKA in the germline V gene (reference sequence). The CDR3 is made up of 14 amino acids. The ends were cut back, 6 bases at V and 3 bases at J, with 17 bases in the middle. The CDR3 DNA follows: TGCAGTGCCATCCGTGGGGGGATTCACTATGGCTACACCTTC. Amino acid sequence: CSAIRGGIHYGYTF.

This clonotype turned up a few times. The J gene is TRBJ2-5, the V gene TRBV20-1; a weak D match, TRBD1 (7 bases). Germline V gene data show CDR1 as DFQATT and CDR2 as SNEGSKA (reference sequence). The CDR3 consists of 14 residues. The V gene lost 2 bases and the J gene lost 9 bases, with 19 bases spanning the gap. The CDR3 DNA reads as TGCAGTGCTAGAAAACAGGGGAGGAATTGGGCCCAGTACTTC. Encoded protein: CSARKQGRNWAQYF.

This chain joins TRBV15 and TRBJ2-7, with unresolved D. Germline V gene sequence: CDR1 LNHNV, CDR2 YYDKDF (reference sequence). The CDR3 length is 15 residues. Trimming left V 3 bases short and J 5 bases short, with 17 bases between. The CDR3: CATSRDRPLGHEQYF. Here the CDR3 DNA reads TGTGCCACCAGCAGGGACCGGCCCCTTGGCCACGAGCAGTACTTC.

In its sample, this clonotype was seen a few times. V is TRBV24-1 and J is TRBJ1-2, with TRBD1 matching 9 bases. Unmatched junction bases numbered 6, after V lost 4 bases and J lost 4 bases. Germline CDR1 reads KGHDR; CDR2 reads SFDVKD. This CDR3 region has 15 residues. The CDR3 protein is CATSDPGQGIYGYTF. The CDR3 nucleotides read TGTGCCACCAGTGACCCGGGACAGGGTATCTATGGCTACACCTTC.

The CDR3 DNA reads as TGTGCCAGCAGTCCACCCGGGCGACTAGACTATGAGCAGTTCTTC. It yields the protein CASSPPGRLDYEQFF. The rearrangement links TRBV28 to TRBJ2-1, with a weak D call TRBD2 (6 bases). CDR1 is MDHEN and CDR2 is SYDVKM in the germline V gene. The germline V and J ends were trimmed by 5 bases and 8 bases, with 19 bases remaining between them. The CDR3 has 15 amino acids.

This clonotype turned up a few times. The chain uses TRBV6-1 and TRBJ2-7, with TRBD2 identical over 9 bases. The CDR3 extends over 15 amino acids. Germline CDR1 is MNHNS and CDR2 is SASEGT. Trimming removed 5 bases from V and 5 bases from J; junction bases left unmatched: 10. The CDR3 sequence: CASSPVAGDRDEQYF. CDR3 DNA: TGTGCCAGCAGTCCGGTAGCGGGAGACCGCGACGAGCAGTACTTC.